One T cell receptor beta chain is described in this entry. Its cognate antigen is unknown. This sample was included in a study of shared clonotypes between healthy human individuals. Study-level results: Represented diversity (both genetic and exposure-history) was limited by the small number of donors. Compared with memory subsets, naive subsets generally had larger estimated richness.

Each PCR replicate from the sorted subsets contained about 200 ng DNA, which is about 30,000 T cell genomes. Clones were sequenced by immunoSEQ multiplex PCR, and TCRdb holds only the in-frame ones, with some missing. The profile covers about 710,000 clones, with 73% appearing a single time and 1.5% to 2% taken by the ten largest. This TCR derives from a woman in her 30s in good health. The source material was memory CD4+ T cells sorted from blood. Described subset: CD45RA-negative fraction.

CDR3 region: CASSLVTGAVDTQYF. The CDR3 nucleotides read TGCGCCAGCAGCTTGGTTACGGGAGCGGTGGATACGCAGTATTTT. The rearrangement uses TRBV5-1 and TRBJ2-3, with D possibly matching TRBD2 (6 bases). V was pared by 0 bases and J by 6 bases, with 14 bases between. Germline CDR1 and CDR2: SGHRS and YFSETQ. The CDR3 runs 15 residues.